Only a few counts were recorded for the clone carrying this T cell receptor beta chain. Original methodology: How many nucleated cells were present was estimated from reference gene primer amplification. Sequencing used immunoSEQ multiplex PCR; TCRdb keeps in-frame clones, though not all of them. That table is the source of V, J and clone size, and D and trimming were worked out from the DNA. Found here are approximately 99,000 clones, 84% of them singletons; the top ten hold 2%. V gave up 1 base and J gave up 3 bases, with 6 bases separating them. Germline-derived CDR1 and CDR2 are SGHAT and FQNNGV. The CDR3 extends over 13 amino acids. This sample was included in a study of blood T cell repertoires in COVID-19. Study-wide context: Whether acute or convalescent, the COVID-19 samples came from the United States, Italy and Spain. The analysed material was cDNA or gDNA that came from T cells, B-cell-depleted T cells, or PBMCs.

The sample consisted of peripheral blood. The rearrangement joins TRBV11-2 to TRBJ1-2, with D uncertain. The sequence came from a man between 65 and 79 years old with active or convalescent COVID-19. Here the CDR3 reads CASSLGPYYGYTF. The CDR3 nucleotides read TGTGCCAGCAGCTTAGGGCCTTACTATGGCTACACCTTC.